This T cell receptor beta chain was profiled in a study of T cells after yellow fever vaccination. Study at large: Those fractions that held only low numbers of cells were prepared using the SMART-Seq v4 Ultra Low Input RNA kit.

Study-wide findings and caveats: Clonotypes found in both CD4 and CD8 compartments made up a small share. Abundant contaminating clonotypes from the bulk population could appear in FACS-sorted repertoires.

The V end lost 6 bases, the J end lost 10 bases, and 19 bases lay between the germline ends. The CDR3 runs 14 residues. Germline assignment: CDR1 MNHEY and CDR2 SVGEGT. Only a few counts were recorded for this clonotype. No antigen is known for it. Making TCR cDNA involved 5'RACE template switching, which added UMIs and a universal primer site. TCRdb re-analysed the 5' RACE reads in MiXCR, keeping a single row per CDR3 protein. The data show about 630,000 distinct CDR3 sequences, with roughly an eighth seen just once and about 15% held by the top ten. This sample comprised PBMCs, obtained on the day of the yellow fever booster vaccination. This TCR came from a man aged 30 to 39 who received the YFV17D yellow fever vaccine. The rearrangement joins TRBV6-2 or TRBV6-3 to TRBJ2-1, with D possibly being TRBD1 (5 bases). CDR3 residues: CASSRNTAGLEQFF. The CDR3, as DNA: TGTGCCAGCAGCCGAAACACCGCAGGGTTGGAGCAGTTCTTC.